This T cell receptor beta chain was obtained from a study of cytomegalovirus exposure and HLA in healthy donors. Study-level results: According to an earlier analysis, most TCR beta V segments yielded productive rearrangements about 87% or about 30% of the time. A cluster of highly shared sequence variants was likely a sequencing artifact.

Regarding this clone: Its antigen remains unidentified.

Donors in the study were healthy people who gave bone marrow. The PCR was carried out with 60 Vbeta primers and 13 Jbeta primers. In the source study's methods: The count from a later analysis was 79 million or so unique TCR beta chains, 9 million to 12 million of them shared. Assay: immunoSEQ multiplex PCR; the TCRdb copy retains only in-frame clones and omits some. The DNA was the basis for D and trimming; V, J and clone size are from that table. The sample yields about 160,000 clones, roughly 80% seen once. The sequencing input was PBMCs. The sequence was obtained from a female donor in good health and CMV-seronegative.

The CDR3 DNA is TGTGCCAGCAGCTTAGGTATGGAGTCCGAAAAACTGTTTTTT. Translation: CASSLGMESEKLFF. The V call is TRBV7-6, the J call TRBJ1-4; unclear D gene. Trimming shortened V by 1 base and J by 8 bases, and 11 bases separated the two germline ends. The CDR3 loop spans 14 amino acids. Germline CDR1 is SGHVS and CDR2 is FNYEAQ.